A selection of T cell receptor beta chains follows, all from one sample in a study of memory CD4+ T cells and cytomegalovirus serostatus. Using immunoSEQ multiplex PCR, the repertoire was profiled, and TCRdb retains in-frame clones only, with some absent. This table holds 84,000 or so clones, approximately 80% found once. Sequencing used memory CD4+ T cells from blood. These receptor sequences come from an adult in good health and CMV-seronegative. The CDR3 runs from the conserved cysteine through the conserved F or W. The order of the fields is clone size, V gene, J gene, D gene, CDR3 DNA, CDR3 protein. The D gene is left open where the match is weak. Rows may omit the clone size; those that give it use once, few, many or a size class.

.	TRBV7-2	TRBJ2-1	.	TGTGCCAGCAGTACATCGGGACTCAGCTACAATGAGCAGTTCTTC	CASSTSGLSYNEQFF
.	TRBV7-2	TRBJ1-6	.	TGTGCCAGCAGCTTTACGGCCTATAATTCACCCCTCCACTTT	CASSFTAYNSPLHF
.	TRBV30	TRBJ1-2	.	TGTGCCTGGAGTGTACGGCGAAAGTTGGGCTACACCTTC	CAWSVRRKLGYTF
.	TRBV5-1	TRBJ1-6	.	TGCGCCAGCAGGGGAGCTGATAATTCACCCCTCCACTTT	CASRGADNSPLHF
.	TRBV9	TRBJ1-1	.	TGTGCCAGCTCCCGTGAGGGGAGGGCTTTCTTT	CASSREGRAFF
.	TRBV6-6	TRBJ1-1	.	TGTGCCAGCAGTTACGACACTGAAGCTTTCTTT	CASSYDTEAFF
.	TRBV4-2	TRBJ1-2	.	TGTGCCAGCAGCCAAGACGGGACCGCGGACCGTGGCTACACCTTC	CASSQDGTADRGYTF
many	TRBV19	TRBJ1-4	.	TGTGCCAGTAGTAAGGCAATAAGGACTGTCAACGAAAAACTGTTTTTT	CASSKAIRTVNEKLFF
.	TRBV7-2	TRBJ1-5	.	TGTGCCAGCAGCTTAGACTCTCAGCCCCAGCATTTT	CASSLDSQPQHF
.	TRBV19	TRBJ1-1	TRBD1	TGTGCCAGTATGGACTGGACAGGGGAAGCTTTCTTT	CASMDWTGEAFF
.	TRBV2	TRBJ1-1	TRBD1	TGTGCCAGCAAGATAGGGACAGCGAACACTGAAGCTTTCTTT	CASKIGTANTEAFF
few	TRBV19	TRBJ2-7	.	TGTGCCAGTAGTATAGCCGGCCTCAGCTCCTACGAGCAGTACTTC	CASSIAGLSSYEQYF
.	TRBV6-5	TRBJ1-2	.	TGTGCCAGCAGTTACCGGGACATCTTACCCTACACCTTC	CASSYRDILPYTF
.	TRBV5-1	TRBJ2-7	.	TGCGCCAGCAGCTTGGAGGGGCAGACCTACGAGCAGTACTTC	CASSLEGQTYEQYF
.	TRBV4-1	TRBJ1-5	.	TGCGCCAGCAGCCAAGGTACAGGGACAAATAGCAATCAGCCCCAGCATTTT	CASSQGTGTNSNQPQHF
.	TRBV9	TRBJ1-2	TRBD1	TGTGCCAGCAGCGTAAGCGGAGCAGGGGGTAACTATGGCTACACCTTC	CASSVSGAGGNYGYTF
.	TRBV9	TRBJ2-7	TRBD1	TGTGCCAGCAGCCCCCGACAGGGGGAACGGGACGAGCAGTACTTC	CASSPRQGERDEQYF
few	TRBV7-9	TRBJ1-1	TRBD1	TGTGCCAGCAGCCACGACAGGGCTGAAGCTTTCTTT	CASSHDRAEAFF
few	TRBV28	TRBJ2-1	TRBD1	TGTGCCAGCAGTCCCCCCAACAGGGGGCAGGCGAATGAGCAGTTCTTC	CASSPPNRGQANEQFF
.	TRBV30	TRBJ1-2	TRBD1	TGTGCCTGGAGCCCTTTTGGACAGGGCTGCACCTTC	CAWSPFGQGCTF
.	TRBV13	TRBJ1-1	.	TGTGCCAGCAGCCCCATGGGGTTCGCGAACACTGAAGCTTTCTTT	CASSPMGFANTEAFF
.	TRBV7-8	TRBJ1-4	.	TGTGCCAGCAGCTTAGCTTGGACTGCAACTAATGAAAAACTGTTTTTT	CASSLAWTATNEKLFF
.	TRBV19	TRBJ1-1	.	TGTGCCAGTAGTATACGAGCATACACTGAAGCTTTCTTT	CASSIRAYTEAFF
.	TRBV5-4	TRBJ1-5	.	TGTGCCAGCAGCTTTGGGGTTAGCAATCAGCCCCAGCATTTT	CASSFGVSNQPQHF
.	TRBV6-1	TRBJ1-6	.	TGTGCCGCCCGGACGGACTATAATTCACCCCTCCACTTT	CAARTDYNSPLHF
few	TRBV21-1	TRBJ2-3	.	TGTGCCAGCAGCATTGCCGGGGGGCCGAGCACAGATACGCAGTATTTT	CASSIAGGPSTDTQYF
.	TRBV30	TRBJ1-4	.	TGTGCCTGGACTACCTCGGAAAAACTGTTTTTT	CAWTTSEKLFF
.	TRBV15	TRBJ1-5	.	TGTGCCACCAGCGCCGAGGGGGGTGGCAATCAGCCCCAGCATTTT	CATSAEGGGNQPQHF
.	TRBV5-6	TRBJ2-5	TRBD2	TGTGCCAGCAGTGCGCCGGGACTAGGATTTCAAGAGACCCAGTACTTC	CASSAPGLGFQETQYF
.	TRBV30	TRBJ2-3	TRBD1	TGTGCCTGGAGTGCCCCGGGTCACAGGGGTCGGGCAGATACGCAGTATTTT	CAWSAPGHRGRADTQYF
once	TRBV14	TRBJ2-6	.	TGTGCCAGCAGCCAACTACGAGGGGGGGCCAACGTCCTGACTTTC	CASSQLRGGANVLTF
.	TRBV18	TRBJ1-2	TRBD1	TGTGCCAGCTCAGGCGGACAGGGGCGTACGGCATATGGCTACACCTTC	CASSGGQGRTAYGYTF
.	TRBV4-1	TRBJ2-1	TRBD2	TGCGCCAGCAGTCGCGAAGGACTAGGTGCTTACAATGAGCAGTTCTTC	CASSREGLGAYNEQFF
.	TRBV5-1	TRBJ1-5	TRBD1	TGCGCCAGCCGGGACAGCTATAATCAGCCCCAGCATTTT	CASRDSYNQPQHF
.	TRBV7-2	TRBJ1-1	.	TGTGCCAGCAGCCCACAGAATAAGAACACTGAAGCTTTCTTT	CASSPQNKNTEAFF
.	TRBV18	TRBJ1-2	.	TGTGCCAGCTCACCGGTCCCCCGCGACTATGGCTACACCTTC	CASSPVPRDYGYTF
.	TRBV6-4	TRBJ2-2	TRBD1	TGTGCCAGCAGCACAGGGGTCTCCAACACCGGGGAGCTGTTTTTT	CASSTGVSNTGELFF
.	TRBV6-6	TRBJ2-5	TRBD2	TGTGCCAGCAGGGAAATTGGGCGGGAGGAGACCCAGTACTTC	CASREIGREETQYF
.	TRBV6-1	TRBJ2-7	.	TGTGCCAGCAGTGAAGCGACAGCGACCTACGAGCAGTACTTC	CASSEATATYEQYF
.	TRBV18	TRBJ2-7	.	TGTGCCAGCTCACCAAGAAGGGGAGGAGACTACGAGCAGTACTTC	CASSPRRGGDYEQYF
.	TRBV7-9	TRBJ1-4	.	TGTGCCAGCAGCTTTAGGGGCGTGGAACCGGGTGAAAAACTGTTTTTT	CASSFRGVEPGEKLFF
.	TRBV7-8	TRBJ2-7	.	TGTGCCAGCAGCTTTGAGGGGATCGACTACGAGCAGTACTTC	CASSFEGIDYEQYF
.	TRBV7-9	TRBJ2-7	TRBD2	TGTGCCAGCAGGGGCAGCGGGGCGTACGAGCAGTACTTC	CASRGSGAYEQYF
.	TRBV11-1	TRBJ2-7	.	TGTGCCAGCAGCTTACTAGCAGGGGAACTCTACGAGCAGTACTTC	CASSLLAGELYEQYF
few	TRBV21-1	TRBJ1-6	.	TGTGCCAGCAGCAAAGTTCACTGGATAAGTTCACCCCTCCACTTT	CASSKVHWISSPLHF
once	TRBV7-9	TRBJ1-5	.	TGTGCCAGCAGCTTAGGGGTTGGAGGGGATGGGAGCAATCAGCCCCAGCATTTT	CASSLGVGGDGSNQPQHF
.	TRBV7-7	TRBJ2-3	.	TGTGCTAGCAGCTTACTAGTACCACAGTATTTT	CASSLLVPQYF
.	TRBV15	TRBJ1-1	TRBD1	TGTGCCACCAGCAGAGGGGGGACAGGGGTTGCCAACACTGAAGCTTTCTTT	CATSRGGTGVANTEAFF
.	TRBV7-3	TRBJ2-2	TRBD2	TGTGCCAGCAGCGCCGGGACTAGCGGGGGACCGAACACCGGGGAGCTGTTTTTT	CASSAGTSGGPNTGELFF
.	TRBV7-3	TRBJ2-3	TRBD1	TGTGCCAGCAGCTTAAGGACGCTCACAGGGGCTAGCACAGATACGCAGTATTTT	CASSLRTLTGASTDTQYF
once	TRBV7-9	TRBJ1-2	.	TGTGCCAGCAGAACCAACGGGGGGGGCGGCTACACCTTC	CASRTNGGGGYTF
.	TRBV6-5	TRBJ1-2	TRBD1	TGTGCCAGCAGACCCGACAGGGACTATGGCTACACCTTC	CASRPDRDYGYTF
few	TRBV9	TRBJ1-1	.	TGTGCCAGCAGCGTATCTGCGGGGACTGAAGCTTTCTTT	CASSVSAGTEAFF
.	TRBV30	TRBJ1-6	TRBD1	TGTGCCTTGACAATCTACAGGGGTACGAATTCACCCCTCCACTTT	CALTIYRGTNSPLHF
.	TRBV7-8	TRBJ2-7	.	TGTGCCAGCAGCTCCTCCGGGACGACACACCACGAGCAGTACTTC	CASSSSGTTHHEQYF
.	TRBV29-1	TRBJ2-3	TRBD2	TGCAGCGTACTAGCGGGGGGCCGGGCAGATACGCAGTATTTT	CSVLAGGRADTQYF
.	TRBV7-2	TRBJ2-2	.	TGTGCCAGCAGCTTAGGTCTTCGCGGGCCCACCGGGGAGCTGTTTTTT	CASSLGLRGPTGELFF
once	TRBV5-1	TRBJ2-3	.	TGCGCCAGCAGCTTGACAGGGACTAGCACAGATACGCAGTATTTT	CASSLTGTSTDTQYF
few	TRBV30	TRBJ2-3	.	TGTGCCTGGAAACGATCTCGACTCTGGCGGGGCCCAGATACGCAGTATTTT	CAWKRSRLWRGPDTQYF